This TCR beta chain was profiled in a study of blood T cell repertoires in COVID-19. Turning to the study itself: Samples taken during acute and convalescent COVID-19 were collected in the United States, Italy and Spain. The analysed material was cDNA or gDNA that came from T cells, B-cell-depleted T cells, or PBMCs.

Per the original data handling: Counts of nucleated cells, estimated from reference gene primer amplification, were obtained. Produced via immunoSEQ multiplex PCR; TCRdb's table is partial and in-frame only. V, J and clone size reflect that table, while D and trimming were determined from the DNA. The sample lists 200,000 to 250,000 clones, 82% occurring once. Trimming took off 2 bases at V and 2 bases at J, with 6 bases between the two ends. Germline CDR1 SNHLY, CDR2 FYNNEI. The CDR3 covers 13 residues. With respect to this clone: Other DNA sequences in the sample encode the same CDR3.

Sequencing was done on a sample of peripheral blood. The source is a middle-aged woman with acute or convalescent COVID-19. The rearrangement uses TRBV2 and TRBJ1-2, with D unclear. Here the CDR3 DNA reads TGTGCCAGCAGTGAATCGGGGAACTATGGCTACACCTTC. Translation: CASSESGNYGYTF.